This T cell receptor (beta chain) originates from a study of cytomegalovirus exposure and HLA in healthy donors. Turning to the study itself: Unique TCR beta sequences numbering about 100 million came from around 180 million T cells in an earlier analysis.

As concerns this clone: The antigen remains undetermined.

Study-level results: Common viral pathogens (according to a later analysis) appeared linked to several of the most significant clusters. Equally common other TCR beta chains were less clonally expanded than HLA-associated ones, a later analysis found.

Amplification used 60 Vbeta primers and 13 Jbeta primers. Source study methods: An analysis that came later counted some 85 million unique TCR beta chains, approximately 10 million shared. The table came from immunoSEQ multiplex PCR; TCRdb's copy has only in-frame clones and leaves some out. V and J calls and clone size are given by that table; D and trimming were obtained from the DNA. The sample includes about 190,000 clones, 82% of them seen just once. This CDR3 has 14 residues. V was clipped by 6 bases and J by 2 bases; unmatched bases: 5. Per germline, CDR1 MNHEY and CDR2 SMNVEV (reference sequence).

The source of this sequence is a woman aged 18-35 years in good health and CMV-seronegative. The chain has TRBV27 and TRBJ2-7; 9 bases match TRBD2. The specimen sequenced was PBMCs. The CDR3 coding sequence is TGTGCCAGCAGGACTAGCGGCCGACCCTACGAGCAGTACTTC. This codes for CASRTSGRPYEQYF.